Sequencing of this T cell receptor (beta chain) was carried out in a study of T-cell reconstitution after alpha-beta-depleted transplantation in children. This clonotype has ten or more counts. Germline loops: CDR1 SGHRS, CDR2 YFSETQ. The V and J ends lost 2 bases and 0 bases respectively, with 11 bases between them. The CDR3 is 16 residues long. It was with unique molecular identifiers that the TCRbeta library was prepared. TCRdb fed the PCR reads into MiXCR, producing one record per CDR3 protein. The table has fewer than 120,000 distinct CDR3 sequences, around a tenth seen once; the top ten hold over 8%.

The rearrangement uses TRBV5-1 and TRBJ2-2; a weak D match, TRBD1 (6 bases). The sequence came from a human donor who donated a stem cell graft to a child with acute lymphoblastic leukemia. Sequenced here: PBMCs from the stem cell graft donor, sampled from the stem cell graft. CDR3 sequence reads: CASSFTTGANTGELFF. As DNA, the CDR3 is TGCGCCAGCAGCTTTACGACAGGCGCGAACACCGGGGAGCTGTTTTTT.